This T cell receptor beta chain was identified during a study of neurological immune-mediated disorders. At the level of the study: The approximately 34 multiple sclerosis patients comprised approximately 30 relapsing-remitting and 3 secondary progressive cases.

This clonotype was counted many times. TCRdb redid the calling of the 5' RACE reads with MiXCR, one entry per CDR3 protein. The repertoire holds about 66,000 distinct CDR3 sequences, with 4.5% as singletons. The V and J ends lost 4 bases and 8 bases, in that order; junction bases with no gene match: 7. The CDR3 is 15 amino acids. Sequenced input: PBMCs. V usage is TRBV12-3 or TRBV12-4 and J usage is TRBJ2-1; 11 bases match TRBD1. The TCR sequence derives from a man aged 25-45 years with multiple sclerosis. The CDR3 bases are TGTGCCAGCAGTTCCCGGGACAGGGGGTACTATGAGCAGTTCTTC. Its protein is CASSSRDRGYYEQFF.